This TCR beta chain was recovered during a study of T cell changes during pregnancy in multiple sclerosis. CDR1 is MNHEY, CDR2 SMNVEV, per germline (reference sequence). The CDR3 contains 16 residues. Trimming removed 1 base at V and 4 bases at J, with 16 bases between. TCRdb's copy holds only in-frame clones and misses some; the assay was immunoSEQ multiplex PCR. The sample holds around 38,000 clones; 80% to 95% are singletons and the top ten take about 0.42%. The chain is built from TRBV27 and TRBJ1-2; D not resolved. This receptor was taken from a female donor in good health, enrolled as a control in a pregnancy study. Sequences were derived from CD4+ T cells from peripheral blood mononuclear cells, sampled in the third trimester of pregnancy. The CDR3, as DNA: TGTGCCAGCAGTTTATTTTCCCCGGAGGCGTCCTATGGCTACACCTTC. This codes for CASSLFSPEASYGYTF.